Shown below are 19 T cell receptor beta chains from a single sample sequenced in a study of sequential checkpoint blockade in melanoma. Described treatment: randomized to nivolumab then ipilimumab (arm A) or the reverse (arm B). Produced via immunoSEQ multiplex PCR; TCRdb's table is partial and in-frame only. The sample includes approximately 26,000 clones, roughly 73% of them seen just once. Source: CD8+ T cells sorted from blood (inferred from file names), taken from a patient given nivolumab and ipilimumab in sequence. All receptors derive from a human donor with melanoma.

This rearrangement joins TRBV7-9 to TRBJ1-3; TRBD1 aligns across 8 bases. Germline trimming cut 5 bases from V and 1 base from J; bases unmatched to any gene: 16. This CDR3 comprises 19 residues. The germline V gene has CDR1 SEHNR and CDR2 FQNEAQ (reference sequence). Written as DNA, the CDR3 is TGTGCCAGCAGCCCTGGACAGGGTCCTCTCGGCATATCTGGAAACACCATATATTTT. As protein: CASSPGQGPLGISGNTIYF.

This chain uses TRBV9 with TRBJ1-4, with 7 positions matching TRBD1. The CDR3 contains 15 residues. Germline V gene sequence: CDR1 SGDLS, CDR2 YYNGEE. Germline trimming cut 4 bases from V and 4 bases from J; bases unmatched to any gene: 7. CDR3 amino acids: CASSPGDSLNEKLFF. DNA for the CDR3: TGTGCCAGCAGCCCGGGGGACAGCCTTAATGAAAAACTGTTTTTT.

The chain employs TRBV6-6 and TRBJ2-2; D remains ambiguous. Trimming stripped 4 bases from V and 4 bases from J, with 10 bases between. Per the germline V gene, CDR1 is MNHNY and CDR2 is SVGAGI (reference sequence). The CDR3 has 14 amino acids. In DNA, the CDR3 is TGTGCCAGCAGTTTTCACCGCGGCACCGGGGAGCTGTTTTTT. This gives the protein CASSFHRGTGELFF.

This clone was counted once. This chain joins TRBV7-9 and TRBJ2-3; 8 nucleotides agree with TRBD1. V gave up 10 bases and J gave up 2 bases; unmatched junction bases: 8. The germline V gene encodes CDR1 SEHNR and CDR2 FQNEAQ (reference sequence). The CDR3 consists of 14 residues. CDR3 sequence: CATSPGGITDTQYF. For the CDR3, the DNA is TGTGCCACCTCCCCAGGGGGCATCACAGATACGCAGTATTTT.

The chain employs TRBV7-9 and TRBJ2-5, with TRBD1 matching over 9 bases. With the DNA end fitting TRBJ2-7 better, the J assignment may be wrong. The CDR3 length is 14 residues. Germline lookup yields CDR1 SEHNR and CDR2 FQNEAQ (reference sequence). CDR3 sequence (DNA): TGTGCCAGCAGCCCGGACAGGGGCCTGGGCGAGCAGTACTTC. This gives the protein CASSPDRGLGEQYF.

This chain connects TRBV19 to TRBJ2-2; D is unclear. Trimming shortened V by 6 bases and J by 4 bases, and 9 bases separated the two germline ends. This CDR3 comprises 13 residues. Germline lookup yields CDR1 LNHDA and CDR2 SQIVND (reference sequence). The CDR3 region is CASSLWATGELFF. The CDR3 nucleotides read TGTGCCAGTAGCCTTTGGGCCACCGGGGAGCTGTTTTTT.

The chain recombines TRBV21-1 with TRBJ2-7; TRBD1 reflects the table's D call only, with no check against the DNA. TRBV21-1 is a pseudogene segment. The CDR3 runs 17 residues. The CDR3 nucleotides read TGTGCCAGCAGCCTCCTCCTCGGGGCAGGGGGAACCTACGAGCAGTACTTC. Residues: CASSLLLGAGGTYEQYF.

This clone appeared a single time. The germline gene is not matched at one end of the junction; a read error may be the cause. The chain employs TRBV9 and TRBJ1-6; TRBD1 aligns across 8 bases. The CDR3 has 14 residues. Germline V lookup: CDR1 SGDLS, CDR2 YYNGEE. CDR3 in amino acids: CASSPGQGNSPPHF. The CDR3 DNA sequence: TGTGCCAGCAGCCCCGGACAGGGTAATTCACCCCCCCACTTT. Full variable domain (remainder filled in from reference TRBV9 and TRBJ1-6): DSGVTQTPKHLITATGQRVTLRCSPRSGDLSVYWYQQSLDQGLQFLIQYYNGEERAKGNILERFSAQQFPDLHSELNLSSLELGDSALYFCASSPGQGNSPPHFGNGTRLTVT.

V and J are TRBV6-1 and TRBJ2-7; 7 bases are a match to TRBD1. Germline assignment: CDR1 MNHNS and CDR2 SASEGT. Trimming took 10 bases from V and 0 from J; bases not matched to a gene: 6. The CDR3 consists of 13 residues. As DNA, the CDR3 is TGTGCCATAAAGGGACAGATCTCCTACGAGCAGTACTTC. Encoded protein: CAIKGQISYEQYF.

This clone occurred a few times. The CDR3: CATWGPPHGYTF. The CDR3 nucleotides are TGTGCCACGTGGGGGCCCCCCCATGGCTACACCTTC. V is TRBV19 and J is TRBJ1-2; D might be TRBD1 (6 bases). The V gene's germline CDR1 is LNHDA and CDR2 SQIVND (reference sequence). The V end was cut by 10 bases, the J end by 6 bases, with 15 bases between. This CDR3 comprises 12 residues.

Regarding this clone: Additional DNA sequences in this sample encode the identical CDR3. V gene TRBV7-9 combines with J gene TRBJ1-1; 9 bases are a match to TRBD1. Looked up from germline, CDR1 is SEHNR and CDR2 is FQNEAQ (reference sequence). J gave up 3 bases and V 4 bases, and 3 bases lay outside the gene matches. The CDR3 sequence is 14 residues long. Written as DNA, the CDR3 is TGTGCCAGCAGCTCGGACAGGGGTTACACTGAAGCTTTCTTT. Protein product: CASSSDRGYTEAFF.

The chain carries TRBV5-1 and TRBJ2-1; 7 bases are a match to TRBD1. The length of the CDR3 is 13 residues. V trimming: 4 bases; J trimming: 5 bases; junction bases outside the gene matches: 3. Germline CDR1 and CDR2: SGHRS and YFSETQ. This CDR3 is CASSGTANNEQFF. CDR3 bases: TGCGCCAGCAGCGGGACAGCGAACAATGAGCAGTTCTTC.

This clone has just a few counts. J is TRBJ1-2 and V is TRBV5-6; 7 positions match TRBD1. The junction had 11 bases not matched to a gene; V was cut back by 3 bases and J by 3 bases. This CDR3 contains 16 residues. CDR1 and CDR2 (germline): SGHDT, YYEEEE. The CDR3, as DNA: TGTGCCAGCAGCTCCGATACAGGGGAGGAGGACTATGGCTACACCTTC. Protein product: CASSSDTGEEDYGYTF.

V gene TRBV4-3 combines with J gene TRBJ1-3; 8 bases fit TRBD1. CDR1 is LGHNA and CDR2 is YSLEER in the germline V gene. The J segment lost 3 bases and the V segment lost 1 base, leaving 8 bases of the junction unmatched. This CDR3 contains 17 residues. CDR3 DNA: TGCGCCAGCAGCCAAGTGTCCGCAGGGGGCGTTGGAAACACCATATATTTT. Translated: CASSQVSAGGVGNTIYF.

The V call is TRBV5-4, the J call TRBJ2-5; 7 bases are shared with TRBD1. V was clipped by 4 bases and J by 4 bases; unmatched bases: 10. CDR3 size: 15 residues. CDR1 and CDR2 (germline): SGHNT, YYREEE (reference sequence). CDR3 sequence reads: CASSQSDRVGETQYF. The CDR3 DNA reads TGTGCCAGCAGCCAATCTGACAGGGTGGGAGAGACCCAGTACTTC. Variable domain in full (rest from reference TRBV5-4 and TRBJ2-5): ETGVTQSPTHLIKTRGQQVTLRCSSQSGHNTVSWYQQALGQGPQFIFQYYREEENGRGNFPPRFSGLQFPNYSSELNVNALELDDSALYLCASSQSDRVGETQYFGPGTRLLVL.

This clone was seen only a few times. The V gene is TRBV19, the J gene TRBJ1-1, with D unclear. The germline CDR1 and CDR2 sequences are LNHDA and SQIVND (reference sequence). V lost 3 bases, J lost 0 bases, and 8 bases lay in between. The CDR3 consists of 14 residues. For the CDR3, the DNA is TGTGCCAGTAGTATCTCGGGTATGAACACTGAAGCTTTCTTT. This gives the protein CASSISGMNTEAFF. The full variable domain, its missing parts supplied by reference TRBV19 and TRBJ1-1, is DGGITQSPKYLFRKEGQNVTLSCEQNLNHDAMYWYRQDPGQGLRLIYYSQIVNDFQKGDIAEGYSVSREKKESFPLTVTSAQKNPTAFYLCASSISGMNTEAFFGQGTRLTVV.

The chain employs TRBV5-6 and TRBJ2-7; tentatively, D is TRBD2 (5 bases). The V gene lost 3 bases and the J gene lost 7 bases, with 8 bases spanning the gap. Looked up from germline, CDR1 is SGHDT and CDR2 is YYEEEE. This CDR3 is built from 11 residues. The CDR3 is CASSSRGEQYF. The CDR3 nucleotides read TGTGCCAGCAGCTCCCGGGGAGAGCAGTACTTC.

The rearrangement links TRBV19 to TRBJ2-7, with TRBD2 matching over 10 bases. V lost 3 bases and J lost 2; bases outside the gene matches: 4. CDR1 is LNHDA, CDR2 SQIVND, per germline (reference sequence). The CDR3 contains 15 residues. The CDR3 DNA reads TGTGCCAGTAGTATGATAGCGGGAGGCACCTACGAGCAGTACTTC. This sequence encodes CASSMIAGGTYEQYF.

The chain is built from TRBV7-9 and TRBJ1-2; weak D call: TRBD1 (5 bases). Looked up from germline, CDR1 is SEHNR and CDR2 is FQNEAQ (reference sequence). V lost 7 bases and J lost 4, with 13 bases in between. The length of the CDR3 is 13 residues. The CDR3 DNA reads TGTGCCAGCAAGGCAGGGAATCCCTATGGCTACACCTTC. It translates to CASKAGNPYGYTF.